A selection of T cell receptor beta chains follows, all from one sample in a study of T cell changes during pregnancy in multiple sclerosis. The protocol was immunoSEQ multiplex PCR, while the TCRdb copy is restricted to in-frame clones and leaves out a portion. The data contain 70,000 to 95,000 clones, 90% to 95% of them singletons. This specimen consisted of peripheral blood, obtained in the second trimester of pregnancy. The receptors derive from a female donor in good health, enrolled as a control in a pregnancy study. Each CDR3 is given with its conserved first and last residue. Each record gives: V gene, J gene, D gene, clone size, CDR3 protein, CDR3 DNA. The D gene is left open where the match is weak. Clone size is shown for a subset of rows, as once, few, many or a class of expanded clone.

v_gene: TRBV19; j_gene: TRBJ1-1; d_gene: .; abundance: .; CDR3aa: CASSIWGREGAFF; CDR3nt: TGTGCCAGTAGTATCTGGGGCAGGGAAGGAGCTTTCTTT
v_gene: TRBV7-8; j_gene: TRBJ2-7; d_gene: TRBD1; abundance: .; CDR3aa: CASSLWGQGNYYEQYF; CDR3nt: TGTGCCAGCAGCTTATGGGGACAGGGGAATTATTACGAGCAGTACTTC
v_gene: TRBV30; j_gene: TRBJ1-2; d_gene: .; abundance: .; CDR3aa: CAWSVVLGNGYTF; CDR3nt: TGTGCCTGGAGTGTAGTGCTAGGTAATGGCTACACCTTC
v_gene: TRBV30; j_gene: TRBJ1-4; d_gene: .; abundance: .; CDR3aa: CAWRAEEGRVDYNEKLFF; CDR3nt: TGTGCCTGGAGGGCCGAGGAGGGGCGCGTGGATTATAATGAAAAACTGTTTTTT
v_gene: TRBV27; j_gene: TRBJ2-5; d_gene: .; abundance: .; CDR3aa: CASSGDVQETQYF; CDR3nt: TGTGCCAGCAGCGGAGACGTTCAAGAGACCCAGTACTTC
v_gene: TRBV11-3; j_gene: TRBJ2-2; d_gene: .; abundance: .; CDR3aa: CASSPTTVTGELFF; CDR3nt: TGTGCCAGCAGCCCGACGACAGTCACCGGGGAGCTGTTTTTT
v_gene: TRBV5-6; j_gene: TRBJ2-7; d_gene: TRBD1; abundance: .; CDR3aa: CASSSGQGAYEQYF; CDR3nt: TGTGCCAGCAGCTCAGGACAGGGGGCCTACGAGCAGTACTTC
v_gene: TRBV6-4; j_gene: TRBJ2-1; d_gene: TRBD2; abundance: .; CDR3aa: CASSAEASGGANEQFF; CDR3nt: TGTGCCAGCAGTGCCGAAGCTAGCGGGGGGGCAAATGAGCAGTTCTTC
v_gene: TRBV2; j_gene: TRBJ2-1; d_gene: TRBD2; abundance: once; CDR3aa: CATASGGVNEQFF; CDR3nt: TGTGCTACGGCGAGCGGGGGGGTCAATGAGCAGTTCTTC
v_gene: TRBV5-4; j_gene: TRBJ1-1; d_gene: .; abundance: .; CDR3aa: CASSLLQAEAFF; CDR3nt: TGTGCCAGCAGCTTGCTTCAGGCTGAAGCTTTCTTT
v_gene: TRBV4-2; j_gene: TRBJ1-1; d_gene: .; abundance: .; CDR3aa: CASSQDRRTPEAFF; CDR3nt: TGTGCCAGCAGCCAAGATCGGAGAACCCCTGAAGCTTTCTTT
v_gene: TRBV27; j_gene: TRBJ1-4; d_gene: .; abundance: .; CDR3aa: CASSFSRGDEKLFF; CDR3nt: TGTGCCAGCAGTTTTAGCAGGGGTGATGAAAAACTGTTTTTT
v_gene: TRBV30; j_gene: TRBJ2-3; d_gene: TRBD2; abundance: .; CDR3aa: CAWTSGASADTQYF; CDR3nt: TGTGCCTGGACTAGCGGGGCCTCGGCGGATACGCAGTATTTT
v_gene: TRBV27; j_gene: TRBJ2-4; d_gene: .; abundance: .; CDR3aa: CASSFWNEENIQYF; CDR3nt: TGTGCCAGCAGTTTTTGGAATGAGGAAAACATTCAGTACTTC
v_gene: TRBV27; j_gene: TRBJ2-3; d_gene: TRBD1; abundance: .; CDR3aa: CASSPDRVSGTDTQYF; CDR3nt: TGTGCCAGCAGCCCGGACAGGGTTTCGGGCACAGATACGCAGTATTTT
v_gene: TRBV19; j_gene: TRBJ2-3; d_gene: .; abundance: .; CDR3aa: CASSIRGTTSTDTQYF; CDR3nt: TGTGCCAGTAGTATAAGGGGGACTACTAGCACAGATACGCAGTATTTT
v_gene: TRBV4-2; j_gene: TRBJ2-3; d_gene: .; abundance: .; CDR3aa: CASSQDRTSTDTQYF; CDR3nt: TGTGCCAGCAGCCAAGATCGCACTAGCACAGATACGCAGTATTTT
v_gene: TRBV5-1; j_gene: TRBJ2-3; d_gene: .; abundance: .; CDR3aa: CASTPTTGLPKDTQYF; CDR3nt: TGCGCCAGCACCCCTACGACAGGACTCCCAAAGGATACGCAGTATTTT
v_gene: TRBV19; j_gene: TRBJ2-1; d_gene: TRBD1; abundance: .; CDR3aa: CASSANRGNEQFF; CDR3nt: TGTGCCAGTAGTGCTAACAGGGGAAATGAGCAGTTCTTC
v_gene: TRBV7-2; j_gene: TRBJ1-3; d_gene: TRBD1; abundance: .; CDR3aa: CASSFDREWNTIYF; CDR3nt: TGTGCCAGCAGCTTTGACAGGGAGTGGAACACCATATATTTT
v_gene: TRBV13; j_gene: TRBJ2-1; d_gene: TRBD2; abundance: .; CDR3aa: CASSRGLPGGGEQFF; CDR3nt: TGTGCCAGCAGCAGAGGACTACCCGGGGGGGGTGAGCAGTTCTTC
v_gene: TRBV6-5; j_gene: TRBJ2-5; d_gene: TRBD2; abundance: .; CDR3aa: CASSSWGGETQYF; CDR3nt: TGTGCCAGCAGTTCGTGGGGGGGTGAGACCCAGTACTTC
v_gene: TRBV19; j_gene: TRBJ2-7; d_gene: TRBD1; abundance: .; CDR3aa: CASSGGQGAVYEQYF; CDR3nt: TGTGCCAGTAGTGGGGGACAGGGGGCGGTCTACGAGCAGTACTTC
v_gene: TRBV7-9; j_gene: TRBJ1-5; d_gene: .; abundance: once; CDR3aa: CASSYLNQPQHF; CDR3nt: TGTGCCAGCAGCTACTTAAATCAGCCCCAGCATTTT
v_gene: TRBV9; j_gene: TRBJ1-1; d_gene: .; abundance: .; CDR3aa: CASSVAPGKETEAFF; CDR3nt: TGTGCCAGCAGCGTAGCACCGGGGAAGGAAACTGAAGCTTTCTTT
v_gene: TRBV25-1; j_gene: TRBJ1-5; d_gene: .; abundance: .; CDR3aa: CASSEGSVQGNQPQHF; CDR3nt: TGTGCCAGCAGTGAAGGGTCGGTGCAGGGTAATCAGCCCCAGCATTTT
v_gene: TRBV5-1; j_gene: TRBJ1-1; d_gene: TRBD1; abundance: .; CDR3aa: CASSSDRGFGEAFF; CDR3nt: TGCGCCAGCAGCTCGGACAGGGGCTTCGGTGAAGCTTTCTTT
v_gene: TRBV7-2; j_gene: TRBJ1-6; d_gene: .; abundance: .; CDR3aa: CASSLGQGKSPLHF; CDR3nt: TGTGCCAGCAGCTTAGGGCAGGGTAAATCACCCCTCCACTTT
v_gene: TRBV7-2; j_gene: TRBJ2-5; d_gene: TRBD2; abundance: .; CDR3aa: CASSSSSGPQETQYF; CDR3nt: TGTGCCAGCAGCTCTTCTAGCGGACCCCAAGAGACCCAGTACTTC
v_gene: TRBV7-3; j_gene: TRBJ2-7; d_gene: TRBD2; abundance: .; CDR3aa: CASSASAGLVAYEQYF; CDR3nt: TGTGCCAGCAGCGCCTCAGCGGGACTAGTCGCCTACGAGCAGTACTTC
v_gene: TRBV30; j_gene: TRBJ1-4; d_gene: .; abundance: .; CDR3aa: CAWSVKGVDEKLFF; CDR3nt: TGTGCCTGGAGTGTTAAGGGGGTTGATGAAAAACTGTTTTTT
v_gene: TRBV11-2; j_gene: TRBJ1-4; d_gene: TRBD1; abundance: .; CDR3aa: CASSLGVGQGVGKLFF; CDR3nt: TGTGCCAGCAGCTTAGGGGTGGGACAGGGGGTAGGAAAACTGTTTTTT
v_gene: TRBV27; j_gene: TRBJ2-7; d_gene: TRBD1; abundance: .; CDR3aa: CASRDTGTGLTYEQYF; CDR3nt: TGTGCCAGCAGAGATACCGGGACAGGATTAACCTACGAGCAGTACTTC
v_gene: TRBV7-8; j_gene: TRBJ2-2; d_gene: .; abundance: .; CDR3aa: CASSLMGANTGELFF; CDR3nt: TGTGCCAGCAGCTTAATGGGCGCGAACACCGGGGAGCTGTTTTTT
v_gene: TRBV7-9; j_gene: TRBJ2-7; d_gene: .; abundance: .; CDR3aa: CASTPPRHLNEQYF; CDR3nt: TGTGCCAGCACCCCTCCGCGACACCTTAACGAGCAGTACTTC
v_gene: TRBV5-5; j_gene: TRBJ2-7; d_gene: TRBD2; abundance: .; CDR3aa: CASSLGRAGDSYEQYF; CDR3nt: TGTGCCAGCAGCTTGGGCCGAGCGGGGGACTCCTACGAGCAGTACTTC
v_gene: TRBV9; j_gene: TRBJ2-7; d_gene: TRBD1; abundance: once; CDR3aa: CASSVGQGAYEQYF; CDR3nt: TGTGCCAGCAGCGTTGGACAGGGGGCTTACGAGCAGTACTTC
v_gene: TRBV4-1; j_gene: TRBJ2-7; d_gene: TRBD1; abundance: .; CDR3aa: CASSQLQGKGYEQYF; CDR3nt: TGCGCCAGCAGCCAACTACAGGGGAAAGGCTACGAGCAGTACTTC
v_gene: TRBV6-6; j_gene: TRBJ1-2; d_gene: TRBD1; abundance: .; CDR3aa: CASSLTGSRYGYTF; CDR3nt: TGTGCCAGCAGTTTGACAGGGTCTAGGTATGGCTACACCTTC
v_gene: TRBV4-3; j_gene: TRBJ1-5; d_gene: TRBD1; abundance: .; CDR3aa: CASSQDRTGGGNQPQHF; CDR3nt: TGCGCCAGCAGCCAAGATCGGACAGGGGGGGGCAATCAGCCCCAGCATTTT
v_gene: TRBV5-1; j_gene: TRBJ2-5; d_gene: .; abundance: .; CDR3aa: CASSFQGGQETQYF; CDR3nt: TGCGCCAGCAGCTTCCAGGGAGGTCAAGAGACCCAGTACTTC
v_gene: TRBV15; j_gene: TRBJ1-4; d_gene: .; abundance: .; CDR3aa: CATSRSQSRNEKLFF; CDR3nt: TGTGCCACCAGCAGGTCACAGTCAAGGAATGAAAAACTGTTTTTT
v_gene: TRBV2; j_gene: TRBJ2-1; d_gene: TRBD2; abundance: .; CDR3aa: CASTSAGVSYNEQFF; CDR3nt: TGTGCCAGCACCTCAGCGGGGGTATCCTACAATGAGCAGTTCTTC
v_gene: TRBV19; j_gene: TRBJ1-4; d_gene: .; abundance: .; CDR3aa: CASSIGATNEKLFF; CDR3nt: TGTGCCAGTAGTATAGGAGCAACTAATGAAAAACTGTTTTTT
v_gene: TRBV5-1; j_gene: TRBJ2-7; d_gene: TRBD2; abundance: once; CDR3aa: CASSLGRTSNEQYF; CDR3nt: TGCGCCAGCAGCTTGGGGCGGACTAGCAACGAGCAGTACTTC